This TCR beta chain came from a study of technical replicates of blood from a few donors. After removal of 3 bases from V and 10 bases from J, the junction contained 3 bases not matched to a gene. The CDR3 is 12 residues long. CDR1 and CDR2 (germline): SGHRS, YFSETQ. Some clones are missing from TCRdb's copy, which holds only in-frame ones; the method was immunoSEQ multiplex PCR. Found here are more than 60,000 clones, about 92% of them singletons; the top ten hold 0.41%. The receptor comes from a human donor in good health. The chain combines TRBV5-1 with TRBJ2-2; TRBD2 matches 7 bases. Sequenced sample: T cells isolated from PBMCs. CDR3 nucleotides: TGCGCCAGCAGCTGGGAGGGTGTGGAGCTGTTTTTT. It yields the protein CASSWEGVELFF.